This entry describes one T cell receptor beta chain. The data are from a study of blood T cell repertoires in COVID-19. Germline V gene sequence: CDR1 MDHEN, CDR2 SYDVKM. CDR3 size: 15 residues. V gave up 4 bases and J gave up 4 bases; unmatched junction bases: 6. Libraries were prepared by immunoSEQ multiplex PCR; TCRdb keeps only in-frame clonotypes and omits some of them. The table has roughly 290,000 clones, more than 85% seen once. The sequence was collected from a man aged 30 to 45 with acute or convalescent COVID-19. The sequenced material came from peripheral blood. The chain couples TRBV28 to TRBJ1-3, with 8 bases aligning to TRBD1. The CDR3 nucleotides read TGTGCCAGCAGTTATCAGGGGGCGCGAGGAAACACCATATATTTT. It yields the protein CASSYQGARGNTIYF. The variable domain in full, completed from reference TRBV28 and TRBJ1-3, reads DVKVTQSSRYLVKRTGEKVFLECVQDMDHENMFWYRQDPGLGLRLIYFSYDVKMKEKGDIPEGYSVSREKKERFSLILESASTNQTSMYLCASSYQGARGNTIYFGEGSWLTVV.